This entry features one T cell receptor beta chain sequence. Per the authors' pipeline: Amplifying reference gene primers gave estimates of nucleated cell counts. Measured with immunoSEQ multiplex PCR; TCRdb has only the in-frame clones, and not every one. Clonal size and the V and J genes are those of that table, whereas D and trimming came from the DNA. The profile shows about 250,000 clones, approximately 85% of them singletons. The sample is drawn from a study of blood T cell repertoires in COVID-19. For the study at large: Spain, Italy and the United States supplied samples that represented acute and convalescent COVID-19. Sources were T cells, B-cell-depleted T cells, or PBMCs; the material itself was cDNA or gDNA.

Germline CDR1 and CDR2: SGHRS and YFSETQ. The CDR3 extends over 17 amino acids. With V trimmed by 6 bases and J by 0 bases, 12 bases remained unmatched. The origin of this receptor is a man aged 50 to 60 with active or convalescent COVID-19. Specimen: peripheral blood. The genes are TRBV5-1 and TRBJ2-5, with TRBD2 matching 9 bases. Here the CDR3 DNA reads TGCGCCAGCAACCCGGGACTAGCCGTAGGGTACCAAGAGACCCAGTACTTC. Translating it yields CASNPGLAVGYQETQYF.